The 9 T cell receptor beta chains below were found in one sample sequenced in a study of OX40 agonist ivuxolimab in advanced cancers. TCRdb's copy holds only in-frame clones and misses some; the assay was immunoSEQ multiplex PCR. Of about 15,000 clones in the sample, 93% were seen once. Sequences were derived from CD4+ or CD8+ T cells sorted from blood, sampled in a trial of the OX40 agonist ivuxolimab. The receptors here all came from an adult with an advanced solid tumor such as melanoma, head and neck, liver or kidney cancer.

The DNA for the CDR3 is TGTGCCAGCAGTTACCGGAGCTCTGGGGCCAACGTCCTGACTTTC. Protein product: CASSYRSSGANVLTF. V and J are TRBV6-5 and TRBJ2-6; D is ambiguous. Trimming left V 2 bases short and J 0 bases short, with 5 bases between. The V gene's germline CDR1 is MNHEY and CDR2 SVGAGI. The CDR3 contains 15 residues.

The genes are TRBV4-1 and TRBJ1-2; TRBD1 agrees at 9 bases. V was pared by 6 bases and J by 2 bases, with 4 bases of the junction left unmatched. The CDR3 totals 14 residues. CDR1 MGHRA and CDR2 YSYEKL come from the germline V gene. The CDR3 loop reads CASSQDRGNYGYTF. Here the CDR3 DNA reads TGCGCCAGCAGTCAGGACAGGGGCAACTATGGCTACACCTTC.

The chain carries TRBV5-1 and TRBJ2-2; 9 nucleotides match TRBD2. CDR1 is SGHRS, CDR2 YFSETQ, per germline. CDR3 length: 16 residues. Trimming removed 5 bases from V and 6 bases from J; junction bases left unmatched: 11. The CDR3 sequence is CASSHTGTSWAGELFF. DNA of the CDR3: TGCGCCAGCAGTCACACCGGGACTAGCTGGGCCGGGGAGCTGTTTTTT.

The gene calls are TRBV27 and TRBJ1-3, with TRBD1 matching 8 bases. The CDR3 runs to 16 residues. Trimming cost V 0 bases and J 0 bases; bases outside gene matches: 1. Germline lookup yields CDR1 MNHEY and CDR2 SMNVEV (reference sequence). The CDR3 nucleotides are TGTGCCAGCAGTTTATCCACAGGGGGCTCTGGAAACACCATATATTTT. Translating it yields CASSLSTGGSGNTIYF.

This chain's CDR3 is CASSWDFTEAFF. For the CDR3, the DNA is TGTGCCAGCAGCTGGGACTTCACCGAAGCTTTCTTT. The chain couples TRBV7-2 to TRBJ1-1; the D gene is possibly TRBD1 (5 bases). The V end was cut by 4 bases, the J end by 8 bases, with 11 bases between. CDR1 and CDR2 (germline): SGHTA, FQGNSA. This CDR3 has 12 amino acids.

This sequence joins TRBV2 and TRBJ2-1; TRBD1 matches 12 bases. This CDR3 spans 14 amino acids. V gave up 10 bases and J gave up 8 bases; unmatched junction bases: 9. The germline V gene encodes CDR1 SNHLY and CDR2 FYNNEI. This CDR3 is CATRDRGQVHEQFF. CDR3 DNA: TGTGCCACCCGGGACAGGGGGCAAGTTCATGAGCAGTTCTTC.

This chain links TRBV21-1 with TRBJ1-5. TRBV21-1 is a pseudogene locus. This CDR3 is 14 amino acids long. CDR3 DNA: TGTGCCAGCAGCAAAGAGGGACCGCATCAGCCCCAGCATTTT. It encodes CASSKEGPHQPQHF.

This chain uses TRBV27 with TRBJ2-3, with 7 bases fitting TRBD1. CDR3 length: 14 residues. Germline V gene lookup returns CDR1 MNHEY and CDR2 SMNVEV (reference sequence). The V segment lost 6 bases and the J segment 4 bases; nucleotides outside the gene matches: 7. The CDR3 nucleotides read TGTGCCAGCAGCGGAACGACAGGGTCAGATACGCAGTATTTT. Protein sequence: CASSGTTGSDTQYF.

The genes are TRBV29-1 and TRBJ1-1; 8 bases map to TRBD1. Germline CDR1 SQVTM, CDR2 ANQGSEA. The junction had 1 base not matched to a gene; V was cut back by 3 bases and J by 4 bases. The CDR3 has 12 residues. The CDR3 loop is CSVDTGGTEAFF. The CDR3 nucleotides are TGCAGCGTTGACACAGGGGGCACTGAAGCTTTCTTT.